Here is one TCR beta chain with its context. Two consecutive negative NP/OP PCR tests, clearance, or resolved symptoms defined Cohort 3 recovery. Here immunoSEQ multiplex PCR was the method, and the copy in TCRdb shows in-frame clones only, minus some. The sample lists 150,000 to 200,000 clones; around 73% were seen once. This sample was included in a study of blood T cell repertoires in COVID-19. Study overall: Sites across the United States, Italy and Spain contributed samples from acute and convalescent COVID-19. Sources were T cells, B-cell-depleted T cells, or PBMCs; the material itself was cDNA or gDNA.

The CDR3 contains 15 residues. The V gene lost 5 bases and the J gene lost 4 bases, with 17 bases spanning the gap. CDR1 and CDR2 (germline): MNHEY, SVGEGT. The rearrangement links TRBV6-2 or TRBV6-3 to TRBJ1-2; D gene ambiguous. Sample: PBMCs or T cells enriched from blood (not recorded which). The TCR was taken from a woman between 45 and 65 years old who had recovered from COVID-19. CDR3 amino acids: CASSLSSLRTYGYTF. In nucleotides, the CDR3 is TGTGCCAGCAGTCTATCTTCCCTCCGCACCTATGGCTACACCTTC.